The text below deals with one T cell receptor (beta chain). The antigen is undetermined. The data are from a study of CD4+ T cells in melanoma. Study outcomes and limitations: In melanoma, neoantigen-specific CD4+ T cells reportedly differed in differentiation state.

Profiled with immunoSEQ multiplex PCR; TCRdb holds only in-frame clones, not every one. The sample holds about 140,000 clones, 80% to 95% seen once. This sequence was found in a human donor with melanoma.

The CDR3 DNA follows: TGTGCCAGCAGCCGGGGCAGATACACCGGGGAGCTGTTTTTT. This gives the protein CASSRGRYTGELFF. The chain employs TRBV7-3 and TRBJ2-2, with D perhaps TRBD1 or TRBD2 (5 bases each). Trimming removed 5 bases from V and 3 bases from J, with 10 bases in between. Germline lookup yields CDR1 SGHTA and CDR2 FQGTGA. This CDR3 region has 14 residues.